The entry below describes one TCR beta chain. In the original workflow: From reference gene primer amplification, estimates of nucleated cell counts were derived. Assay: immunoSEQ multiplex PCR; the TCRdb copy retains only in-frame clones and omits some. The V and J calls and clone size are taken from that table; D and trimming were inferred from the DNA. The sample records 370,000 or so clones, more than 75% being singletons. The CDR3 loop spans 12 amino acids. Germline V gene lookup returns CDR1 SNHLY and CDR2 FYNNEI. The V end lost 8 bases, the J end lost 3 bases, and 11 bases lay between the germline ends. The data were obtained in a study of blood T cell repertoires in COVID-19. Study overall: From the United States, Italy and Spain came samples of acute and convalescent COVID-19. From T cells, B-cell-depleted T cells, or PBMCs came the material, which was cDNA or gDNA.

Sequences were obtained from peripheral blood. This TCR was recovered from a human donor with acute or convalescent COVID-19. The donor label of this sample is uncertain. The chain links TRBV2 to TRBJ2-7, with D perhaps TRBD2 (5 bases). The CDR3 is CASFGGLYEQYF. The CDR3 region has the DNA TGTGCCAGCTTCGGCGGGCTCTACGAGCAGTACTTC.